The 31 T cell receptor beta chains reported below all come from one sample, sequenced in a study of T cell repertoires in cytomegalovirus infection. One entry per CDR3 protein, called by TCRdb with MiXCR from the reads. The data show 550,000 to 850,000 distinct CDR3 sequences, 30% to 40% seen once. No antigens are known for them. The specimen comprised cultured PBMCs, sampled from culture after CMV antigen stimulation. The receptors here all came from a human donor in good health (CMV status not recorded). Some clones in this sample may be carry-over from other donors' samples.

The genes are TRBV2 and TRBJ2-6, with D perhaps TRBD1 or TRBD2 (6 bases each). CDR1 SNHLY and CDR2 FYNNEI come from the germline V gene. V was shortened by 6 bases and J by 1 base, with 16 bases between the two germline ends. The CDR3 extends over 17 amino acids. CDR3 sequence reads: CASSFFGGASGANVLTF. The CDR3 DNA is TGTGCCAGCAGCTTTTTCGGGGGCGCGTCTGGGGCCAACGTCCTGACTTTC.

In this sample, this clonotype turned up a few times. This chain's CDR3 is CASSFLPTAGSPLHF. The CDR3, as DNA: TGTGCCAGCAGCTTTTTACCTACGGCCGGATCACCCCTCCACTTT. The chain recombines TRBV28 with TRBJ1-6; D not certain. Between the trimmed V and J ends, which lost 6 bases and 10 bases, there was a span of 19 bases. This CDR3 contains 15 residues. Germline loops: CDR1 MDHEN, CDR2 SYDVKM.

The gene calls are TRBV6-2 or TRBV6-3 and TRBJ2-7, with D possibly TRBD2 on 5 matching bases. The germline V and J ends were trimmed by 6 bases and 3 bases, with 12 bases remaining between them. This CDR3 is built from 13 residues. CDR1 and CDR2 from the germline V gene are MNHEY and SVGEGT. The CDR3 region has the DNA TGTGCCAGCAGACCGGTCGGAGGCTACGAGCAGTACTTC. Its translation is CASRPVGGYEQYF.

The V and J genes are TRBV11-2 and TRBJ1-1, with a possible D match to TRBD1 (5 bases). V was trimmed by 3 bases and J by 6 bases, leaving 23 bases between them. This CDR3 is 17 amino acids long. The germline gives CDR1 SGHAT, CDR2 FQNNGV. The CDR3 here is CASSFRPKGPGGAEAFF. CDR3 DNA sequence: TGTGCCAGCAGCTTCCGCCCAAAAGGGCCCGGAGGGGCTGAAGCTTTCTTT. The full variable domain, completed using reference TRBV11-2 and TRBJ1-1, is EAGVAQSPRYKIIEKRQSVAFWCNPISGHATLYWYQQILGQGPKLLIQFQNNGVVDDSQLPKDRFSAERLKGVDSTLKIQPAKLEDSAVYLCASSFRPKGPGGAEAFFGQGTRLTVV.

The count of this clonotype is one. The chain joins TRBV20-1 to TRBJ2-3, with a tentative D call TRBD2 (5 bases). The CDR3 spans 15 residues. The V gene's germline CDR1 is DFQATT and CDR2 SNEGSKA (reference sequence). V lost 3 bases, J lost 3 bases, and 16 bases lay in between. The CDR3 region has the DNA TGCAGTGCTAGGGTTCCAGGACTTTGGACAGATACGCAGTATTTT. Encoded protein: CSARVPGLWTDTQYF.

This chain joins TRBV7-9 and TRBJ1-6; D is ambiguous. CDR1 SEHNR and CDR2 FQNEAQ come from the germline V gene (reference sequence). This CDR3 has 16 residues. The V gene lost 5 bases and the J gene lost 6 bases, with 17 bases spanning the gap. CDR3 in DNA: TGTGCCAGCAGCGTACACGACCAAGGATCTAATTCACCCCTCCACTTT. Encoded protein: CASSVHDQGSNSPLHF.

This clonotype has ten or more counts. CDR3 sequence: CASSRQNTEAFF. The DNA for the CDR3 is TGTGCCAGCAGTCGGCAGAACACTGAAGCTTTCTTT. This rearrangement joins TRBV25-1 to TRBJ1-1; D gene uncertain. V was pared by 5 bases and J by 1 base, with 5 bases between. The CDR3 consists of 12 residues. CDR1 is MGHDK and CDR2 is SYGVNS in the germline V gene.

In its sample, this clonotype was seen a few times. The chain links TRBV14 to TRBJ1-2; D not certain. CDR1 is SGHDN, CDR2 FVKESK, per germline. CDR3 length: 15 amino acids. V was cut by 7 bases and J by 2 bases, with 17 bases left in between. CDR3 nucleotides: TGTGCCAGCACTCCAGGAGGATTACTAAACTATGGCTACACCTTC. Amino acid sequence: CASTPGGLLNYGYTF.

The rearrangement links TRBV19 to TRBJ2-7; D is unclear. With 1 base removed from V and 9 bases from J, the gap between germline ends came to 22 bases. CDR1 and CDR2 from the germline V gene are LNHDA and SQIVND (reference sequence). The CDR3 contains 16 residues. The CDR3 reads CASSIGLGRFEDVQYF. The DNA of the CDR3 is TGTGCCAGTAGTATAGGACTTGGCCGTTTCGAGGACGTGCAGTACTTC.

This clonotype was observed many times. The rearrangement links TRBV7-2 to TRBJ2-7; D might be TRBD2 (6 bases). The CDR3 runs to 16 residues. Trimming left V 5 bases short and J 4 bases short, with 21 bases between. Germline loops: CDR1 SGHTA, CDR2 FQGNSA. CDR3 in DNA: TGTGCCAGCAGCGCCTCAGACGGAGGGAGCGGGTACGAGCAGTACTTC. This codes for CASSASDGGSGYEQYF.

The sample holds a few counts of this clonotype. This sequence joins TRBV6-2 or TRBV6-3 and TRBJ2-1; no firm D call. CDR1 MNHEY and CDR2 SVGEGT come from the germline V gene. V lost 0 bases to trimming and J lost 3 bases, with 9 bases between them. This CDR3 contains 15 residues. Here the CDR3 DNA reads TGTGCCAGCAGTTACTCCCGAACTTACTACAATGAGCAGTTCTTC. Its translation: CASSYSRTYYNEQFF.

This chain links TRBV20-1 with TRBJ2-7; 8 bases line up with TRBD2. The CDR3 is 15 residues long. The germline gives CDR1 DFQATT, CDR2 SNEGSKA (reference sequence). J lost 0 bases, V lost 5 bases, and 9 bases had no gene match. CDR3 residues: CSARSGGVSSYEQYF. CDR3 sequence (DNA): TGCAGTGCTCGCTCGGGGGGGGTTAGCTCCTACGAGCAGTACTTC.

This clonotype was seen at least ten times. CDR3 in amino acids: CASSLAGQMNTEAFF. The CDR3 DNA follows: TGTGCCAGCAGCTTAGCTGGACAGATGAACACTGAAGCTTTCTTT. This chain links TRBV7-2 with TRBJ1-1; TRBD1 is a possible D gene (6 bases). V lost 0 bases to trimming and J lost 0 bases, with 8 bases between them. Germline V gene sequence: CDR1 SGHTA, CDR2 FQGNSA. The CDR3 extends over 15 amino acids.

The V and J genes are TRBV28 and TRBJ2-3; tentative D call: TRBD1 (6 bases). The V gene's germline CDR1 is MDHEN and CDR2 SYDVKM. This CDR3 is 13 amino acids long. Trimming took 8 bases from V and 4 from J, leaving 13 bases between them. Here the CDR3 DNA reads TGTGCCAGCGTCCACAGGGCAGCAGATACGCAGTATTTT. Translating it yields CASVHRAADTQYF. The whole variable domain, remainder taken from reference TRBV28 and TRBJ2-3, is DVKVTQSSRYLVKRTGEKVFLECVQDMDHENMFWYRQDPGLGLRLIYFSYDVKMKEKGDIPEGYSVSREKKERFSLILESASTNQTSMYLCASVHRAADTQYFGPGTRLTVL.

This clonotype was seen only once. The chain joins TRBV20-1 to TRBJ2-5; D might be TRBD2 (7 bases). This CDR3 has 14 amino acids. Germline CDR1 is DFQATT and CDR2 is SNEGSKA (reference sequence). Trimming shortened V by 1 base and J by 1 base, and 10 bases separated the two germline ends. Written as DNA, the CDR3 is TGCAGTGCTAGAGTCGCGGGGGCCCAAGAGACCCAGTACTTC. The encoded protein is CSARVAGAQETQYF.

This clonotype came up a few times. This rearrangement joins TRBV28 to TRBJ2-1; D gene unclear. Germline CDR1 reads MDHEN; CDR2 reads SYDVKM. This CDR3 comprises 13 residues. V lost 1 base and J 6 bases, leaving 7 bases between the germline ends. CDR3 coding DNA: TGTGCCAGCAGTTTATTGTCTACCAATGAGCAGTTCTTC. Its protein product is CASSLLSTNEQFF.

DNA of the CDR3: TGTGCCAGCAGTGCTTACTCTGGAACCGGGGAGCTGTTTTTT. Its protein is CASSAYSGTGELFF. The chain couples TRBV12-3 or TRBV12-4 to TRBJ2-2, with no clear D. The V end lost 5 bases, the J end lost 5 bases, and 12 bases lay between the germline ends. The CDR3 is 14 residues long.

The chain couples TRBV19 to TRBJ1-2, with D unresolved. Germline CDR1 reads LNHDA; CDR2 reads SQIVND (reference sequence). This CDR3 spans 15 amino acids. Trimming removed 5 bases at V and 7 bases at J, with 20 bases between. The CDR3 protein is CASSDREEGALGYTF. For the CDR3, the DNA is TGTGCCAGTAGTGACCGGGAGGAGGGAGCTCTTGGCTACACCTTC.

This clonotype came up a few times. CDR3 bases: TGTGCCAGCAGTTTAGGGACTAGCGGGTTGCGCGCCGATACGCAGTATTTT. Translated, it gives CASSLGTSGLRADTQYF. The chain uses TRBV27 and TRBJ2-3; 12 nucleotides align to TRBD2. Germline-derived CDR1 and CDR2 are MNHEY and SMNVEV (reference sequence). The CDR3 length is 17 residues. V was pared by 2 bases and J by 6 bases, with 9 bases of the junction left unmatched.

The J gene is TRBJ2-7, the V gene TRBV5-1; 11 positions match TRBD2. Germline V gives CDR1 SGHRS, CDR2 YFSETQ. The CDR3 sequence is 16 residues long. The V and J ends lost 4 bases and 0 bases, in that order; junction bases with no gene match: 6. CDR3 sequence (DNA): TGCGCCAGCAGCCCGGCCCTAGCGGGAGGCTCCTACGAGCAGTACTTC. Translation gives CASSPALAGGSYEQYF.

This clonotype appeared a few times. This sequence joins TRBV12-3 or TRBV12-4 and TRBJ2-5; a possible D gene is TRBD2 (7 bases). V lost 3 bases and J lost 7, with 21 bases in between. The CDR3 runs 16 residues. The CDR3 DNA is TGTGCCAGCAGTTTGCGGGGGCCTGGTAGTGTCGGGACCCAGTACTTC. It encodes CASSLRGPGSVGTQYF.

This clonotype was detected only a few times. The V call is TRBV5-1, the J call TRBJ1-1, with D uncertain. Trimming took off 0 bases at V and 5 bases at J, with 8 bases between the two ends. The CDR3 sequence is 13 residues long. CDR1 and CDR2 (germline): SGHRS, YFSETQ. The CDR3 DNA reads as TGCGCCAGCAGCTTGGAGCAGCAAACTGAAGCTTTCTTT. Translating gives CASSLEQQTEAFF.

This clonotype was picked up many times. The chain carries TRBV7-9 and TRBJ1-1, with 10 bases fitting TRBD1. The CDR3 covers 16 residues. CDR1 and CDR2 (germline): SEHNR, FQNEAQ (reference sequence). The junction had 10 bases not matched to a gene; V was cut back by 5 bases and J by 4 bases. The CDR3 DNA is TGTGCCAGCAGCCCGAAGGGACAGGGGCTGGGCACTGAAGCTTTCTTT. It codes for CASSPKGQGLGTEAFF.

The gene calls are TRBV19 and TRBJ2-1, with 8 bases identical to TRBD2. The CDR3 length is 13 residues. The V segment lost 7 bases and the J segment 6 bases; nucleotides outside the gene matches: 5. Germline values: CDR1 LNHDA, CDR2 SQIVND (reference sequence). The CDR3, as DNA: TGTGCCAGTAAGGAGCGGGGGTCCAATGAGCAGTTCTTC. Its translation: CASKERGSNEQFF.

The rearrangement uses TRBV7-2 and TRBJ2-1; D may be TRBD2 (6 bases). Germline CDR1 and CDR2: SGHTA and FQGNSA. This CDR3 is built from 15 residues. The V end was cut by 4 bases, the J end by 8 bases, with 18 bases between. CDR3 coding DNA: TGTGCCAGCAGCTGGACCCTGGGGGGAGGCCATGAGCAGTTCTTC. It specifies CASSWTLGGGHEQFF.

The V and J genes are TRBV6-6 and TRBJ2-1; D is undetermined. The CDR3 runs to 12 residues. V was clipped by 6 bases and J by 7 bases, with 10 bases between them. The germline CDR1 and CDR2 sequences are MNHNY and SVGAGI (reference sequence). CDR3 in amino acids: CASSPDGNEQFF. DNA of the CDR3: TGTGCCAGCAGCCCCGACGGTAATGAGCAGTTCTTC.

The V call is TRBV7-9, the J call TRBJ2-1, with D tentatively TRBD2 (6 bases). Germline CDR1 is SEHNR and CDR2 is FQNEAQ (reference sequence). This CDR3 is 19 amino acids long. The V end lost 6 bases, the J end lost 1 base, and 25 bases lay between the germline ends. CDR3 DNA sequence: TGTGCCAGCAGAAAAGGGGTGGCAGGTGACCGGGGGTCCTACAATGAGCAGTTCTTC. Encoded protein: CASRKGVAGDRGSYNEQFF.

This clonotype was found a few times. The chain joins TRBV2 to TRBJ1-2, with 7 bases matching TRBD1. CDR1 and CDR2 from the germline V gene are SNHLY and FYNNEI. This CDR3 spans 13 amino acids. The junction had 8 bases not matched to a gene; V was cut back by 5 bases and J by 8 bases. The CDR3 sequence: CASSRQGLGGYTF. The CDR3 bases are TGTGCCAGCAGTCGACAGGGTCTAGGAGGCTACACCTTC.

This chain connects TRBV7-2 to TRBJ2-5; D ambiguous. V lost 1 base and J lost 9, with 12 bases in between. This CDR3 comprises 13 residues. Germline V gene lookup returns CDR1 SGHTA and CDR2 FQGNSA. CDR3 sequence: CASSLGVFTAQYF. The CDR3 region has the DNA TGTGCCAGCAGCTTAGGGGTTTTCACGGCCCAGTACTTC.

This clonotype has ten or more counts. The chain couples TRBV7-2 to TRBJ2-3; D unresolved. The germline CDR1 and CDR2 sequences are SGHTA and FQGNSA. The CDR3 runs 14 residues. Trimming took 1 base from V and 2 from J, leaving 7 bases between them. The CDR3 loop is CASSLGPTTDTQYF. CDR3 sequence (DNA): TGTGCCAGCAGCTTAGGACCGACCACAGATACGCAGTATTTT.

The chain links TRBV5-1 to TRBJ1-5; 8 bases map to TRBD1. Germline trimming cut 6 bases from V and 4 bases from J; bases unmatched to any gene: 9. This CDR3 contains 15 residues. CDR1 and CDR2 from the germline V gene are SGHRS and YFSETQ. The CDR3 spells CASTSRGHGNQPQHF. CDR3 nucleotide sequence: TGCGCCAGCACTAGCAGGGGGCATGGGAATCAGCCCCAGCATTTT.